This T cell receptor (beta chain) was sequenced during a study of T cells after yellow fever vaccination. Across the study: Any fraction with a low cell number was prepared using SMART-Seq v4 Ultra Low Input.

This CDR3 has 16 amino acids. The germline gives CDR1 MNHEY, CDR2 SMNVEV (reference sequence). Trimming took off 0 bases at V and 6 bases at J, with 14 bases between the two ends. Study observations and caveats: Re-detected after boosting: most primary clones, 96% of CD4 and under 90% of CD8. The presence of abundant clonotypes contaminating from the bulk population was possible in FACS-sorted repertoires.

To note about this clonotype: Its antigen is currently unknown.

A process of 5'RACE template switching, which added a universal primer site and UMIs, was used to make TCR cDNA. TCRdb itself ran the 5' RACE reads through MiXCR, one entry per CDR3 protein. The sample includes approximately 150,000 distinct CDR3 sequences, roughly 9% seen only once; the top ten take roughly 33%. The material was CD8+ T cells sorted from PBMCs, obtained 45 days after the yellow fever booster vaccination. This chain joins TRBV27 and TRBJ2-2, with D possibly matching TRBD2 (7 bases). The receptor was derived from a man aged 18 to 30 who received the YFV17D yellow fever vaccine. As DNA, the CDR3 is TGTGCCAGCAGTTTATCGGGGGGGGCCGGAGCCGGGGAGCTGTTTTTT. Amino acid sequence: CASSLSGGAGAGELFF.